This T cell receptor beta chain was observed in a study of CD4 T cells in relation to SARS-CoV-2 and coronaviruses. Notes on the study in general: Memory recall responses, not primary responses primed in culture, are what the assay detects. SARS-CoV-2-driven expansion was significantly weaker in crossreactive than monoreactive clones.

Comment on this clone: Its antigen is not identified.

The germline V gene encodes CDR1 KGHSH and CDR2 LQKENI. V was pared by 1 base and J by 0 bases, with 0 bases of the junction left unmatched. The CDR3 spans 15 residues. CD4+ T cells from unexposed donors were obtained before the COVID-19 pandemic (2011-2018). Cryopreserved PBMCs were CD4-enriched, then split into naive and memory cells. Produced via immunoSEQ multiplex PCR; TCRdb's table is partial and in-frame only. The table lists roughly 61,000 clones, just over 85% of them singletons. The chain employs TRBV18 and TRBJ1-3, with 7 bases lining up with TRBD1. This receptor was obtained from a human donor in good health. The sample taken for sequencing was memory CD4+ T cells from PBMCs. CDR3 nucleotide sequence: TGTGCCAGCTCACCACGGGACAGCTCTGGAAACACCATATATTTT. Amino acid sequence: CASSPRDSSGNTIYF.